This TCR beta chain was recorded in a study of cytomegalovirus exposure and HLA in healthy donors. In the case of this clone: Its specificity is unknown.

The PCR used 60 Vbeta and 13 Jbeta primers. TCRdb's copy holds only in-frame clones and misses some; the assay was immunoSEQ multiplex PCR. The sample consists of 200,000 to 250,000 clones, more than 60% of them appearing once. Study findings and constraints: With later analysis, a missense DCLRE1C variant became linked to TCR beta V- and J-gene trimming.

Unmatched junction bases numbered 13, after V lost 6 bases and J lost 8 bases. This CDR3 region has 15 residues. Germline CDR1 is MNHEY and CDR2 is SVGAGI. This clonotype originated in a middle-aged man in good health and CMV-seronegative. The material sequenced was PBMCs. The chain uses TRBV6-5 and TRBJ1-2; 9 nucleotides agree with TRBD1. The CDR3 protein is CASSRSRDRVEGYTF. Here the CDR3 DNA reads TGTGCCAGCAGCCGGTCCCGGGACAGGGTAGAAGGCTACACCTTC.